Below, 19 T cell receptor beta chains from the same sample are listed, as sequenced in a study of T cells after posttransplantation cyclophosphamide. Treatment was busulfan-fludarabine conditioning, a marrow graft, and cyclophosphamide on days +3 and +4. TCRdb's copy holds only in-frame clones and misses some; the assay was immunoSEQ multiplex PCR. The sample records approximately 39,000 clones, around four fifths being singletons. The sequences come from CD4+ T cells sorted from blood, collected approximately 2,000 days after a stem cell transplant with posttransplant cyclophosphamide. The receptors originated from a female patient aged 40 to 50 who received an allogeneic stem cell transplant from a related donor, was CMV-positive, and had no GVHD. Some T cells may be the graft donor's.

V usage is TRBV5-1 and J usage is TRBJ1-1, with TRBD1 matching 7 bases. The junction had 6 bases not matched to a gene; V was cut back by 3 bases and J by 1 base. CDR3 length: 15 amino acids. Germline assignment: CDR1 SGHRS and CDR2 YFSETQ. The CDR3 sequence: CASSYGTEWNTEAFF. For the CDR3, the DNA is TGCGCCAGCAGCTACGGGACAGAGTGGAACACTGAAGCTTTCTTT.

This clone has only one observation. The rearrangement uses TRBV2 and TRBJ2-1, with 9 positions matching TRBD2. Trimming removed 5 bases from V and 5 bases from J; junction bases left unmatched: 7. CDR1 SNHLY and CDR2 FYNNEI come from the germline V gene. This CDR3 contains 15 residues. CDR3 amino acids: CASSSRAGGNNEQFF. CDR3 nucleotides: TGTGCCAGCAGTTCCAGGGCGGGGGGGAACAATGAGCAGTTCTTC.

This sequence joins TRBV10-3 and TRBJ2-3; 7 nucleotides line up with TRBD1. V was clipped by 3 bases and J by 4 bases; unmatched bases: 10. Germline V gene lookup returns CDR1 ENHRY and CDR2 SYGVKD. The CDR3 length is 16 residues. CDR3: CAISDPNRGWADTQYF. The CDR3 DNA sequence: TGTGCCATCAGTGACCCGAACAGGGGTTGGGCAGATACGCAGTATTTT.

The chain uses TRBV7-2 and TRBJ2-1; weak D call: TRBD2 (6 bases). The CDR3 contains 13 residues. In germline, CDR1 is SGHTA, CDR2 FQGNSA. The V end lost 10 bases, the J end lost 3 bases, and 13 bases lay between the germline ends. For the CDR3, the DNA is TGTGCCACCGACGTCGGGGGCTACAATGAGCAGTTCTTC. Translating gives CATDVGGYNEQFF.

J is TRBJ2-1 and V is TRBV5-6; possible D gene TRBD2, 6 bases. The germline CDR1 and CDR2 sequences are SGHDT and YYEEEE. This CDR3 has 15 residues. Trimming removed 1 base from V and 4 bases from J, with 12 bases in between. The CDR3 spells CASSLTGGRYNEQFF. The CDR3 DNA reads as TGTGCCAGCAGCTTGACCGGGGGAAGATACAATGAGCAGTTCTTC.

The rearrangement uses TRBV27 and TRBJ2-5; TRBD2 is a possible D gene (6 bases). Trimming took off 3 bases at V and 7 bases at J, with 12 bases between the two ends. CDR3 length equals 13 residues. In germline, CDR1 is MNHEY, CDR2 SMNVEV (reference sequence). CDR3 amino acids: CASSFPGDGTQYF. The CDR3 DNA reads TGTGCCAGCAGTTTCCCGGGGGATGGGACCCAGTACTTC.

This sequence joins TRBV28 and TRBJ2-5, with 9 bases that match TRBD2. The V gene end was trimmed by 6 bases and the J gene end by 9 bases; junction bases not matched to a gene: 14. The CDR3 sequence is 15 residues long. Germline V lookup: CDR1 MDHEN, CDR2 SYDVKM. CDR3 coding DNA: TGTGCCAGCAGCGGAAAGTTGGGACTAGCCACGGCCCAGTACTTC. This gives the protein CASSGKLGLATAQYF. Complete variable domain (other parts from reference TRBV28 and TRBJ2-5): DVKVTQSSRYLVKRTGEKVFLECVQDMDHENMFWYRQDPGLGLRLIYFSYDVKMKEKGDIPEGYSVSREKKERFSLILESASTNQTSMYLCASSGKLGLATAQYFGPGTRLLVL.

The chain has TRBV6-1 and TRBJ2-7; D remains unclear. This CDR3 comprises 14 residues. Trimming left V 3 bases short and J 1 base short, with 10 bases between. The germline gives CDR1 MNHNS, CDR2 SASEGT. The CDR3 protein is CASSEITGSYEQYF. The CDR3 DNA follows: TGTGCCAGCAGTGAGATCACCGGGTCCTACGAGCAGTACTTC.

CDR3 nucleotides: TGTGCCAGCAGCCGTACATCCTCCGGAGGTGAGCAGTTCTTC. This sequence encodes CASSRTSSGGEQFF. The chain couples TRBV4-2 to TRBJ2-1, with D possibly matching TRBD2 (5 bases). Germline lookup yields CDR1 LGHNA and CDR2 YNFKEQ. Trimming cost V 4 bases and J 9 bases, with 16 bases left between them. The CDR3 covers 14 residues.

The rearrangement uses TRBV4-3 and TRBJ1-3; tentatively, D is TRBD1 (5 bases). This CDR3 has 16 residues. Germline CDR1 LGHNA, CDR2 YSLEER. V was pared by 0 bases and J by 5 bases, with 14 bases between. The CDR3 DNA is TGCGCCAGCAGCCAAGAAGCTGCAGGGATAAGAAACACCATATATTTT. Translation: CASSQEAAGIRNTIYF.

The chain recombines TRBV19 with TRBJ2-3; 7 nucleotides align to TRBD1. V shed 6 bases, J shed 6 bases, and the junction held 15 bases outside the gene matches. This CDR3 contains 16 residues. Germline CDR1 LNHDA, CDR2 SQIVND (reference sequence). CDR3 in DNA: TGTGCCAGTAGCCAAAACCCGGGACAGCCAAGGGATACGCAGTATTTT. Its translation: CASSQNPGQPRDTQYF.

The gene calls are TRBV7-7 and TRBJ2-1; D is unclear. Trimming removed 1 base at V and 10 bases at J, with 11 bases between. CDR1 and CDR2 from the germline V gene are SSHAT and FNYEAQ (reference sequence). This CDR3 is built from 13 residues. CDR3 in DNA: TGTGCCAGCAGCTTAGTATTGGGCGCGGAGCAGTTCTTC. Amino acid sequence: CASSLVLGAEQFF.

The V call is TRBV11-3, the J call TRBJ2-2; 10 bases line up with TRBD2. Looked up from germline, CDR1 is SGHNT and CDR2 is YENEEA. The trim removed 4 bases at V and 1 base at J, leaving 6 bases unmatched. The CDR3 length is 17 residues. CDR3 in amino acids: CASSSRSGGLNTGELFF. As DNA, the CDR3 is TGTGCCAGCAGCTCCCGTAGCGGGGGGCTGAACACCGGGGAGCTGTTTTTT.

V and J are TRBV19 and TRBJ1-2; a weak D match, TRBD1 (6 bases). The CDR3 is 14 amino acids. In germline, CDR1 is LNHDA, CDR2 SQIVND (reference sequence). V was clipped by 7 bases and J by 4 bases, with 16 bases between them. The CDR3 region is CASTNRAGSYGYTF. CDR3 bases: TGTGCCAGTACCAACAGGGCTGGTAGCTATGGCTACACCTTC. The variable domain in full, with the rest retrieved from reference TRBV19 and TRBJ1-2, is DGGITQSPKYLFRKEGQNVTLSCEQNLNHDAMYWYRQDPGQGLRLIYYSQIVNDFQKGDIAEGYSVSREKKESFPLTVTSAQKNPTAFYLCASTNRAGSYGYTFGSGTRLTVV.

This clone occurred a few times. The rearrangement joins TRBV5-4 to TRBJ2-1; TRBD2 is a possible D gene (5 bases). The CDR3 loop spans 15 amino acids. V lost 4 bases and J 5 bases, leaving 16 bases between the germline ends. The germline V gene encodes CDR1 SGHNT and CDR2 YYREEE (reference sequence). DNA of the CDR3: TGTGCCAGCAGCCTCGTAGGACTCCAACACAATGAGCAGTTCTTC. This sequence encodes CASSLVGLQHNEQFF. Drawing the rest from reference TRBV5-4 and TRBJ2-1, the complete variable domain is ETGVTQSPTHLIKTRGQQVTLRCSSQSGHNTVSWYQQALGQGPQFIFQYYREEENGRGNFPPRFSGLQFPNYSSELNVNALELDDSALYLCASSLVGLQHNEQFFGPGTRLTVL.

This chain uses TRBV10-2 with TRBJ1-1; 7 bases line up with TRBD1. Germline-derived CDR1 and CDR2 are WSHSY and SAAADI. This CDR3 has 20 amino acids. The V segment lost 3 bases and the J segment 7 bases; nucleotides outside the gene matches: 26. CDR3 sequence (DNA): TGCGCCAGCAGTGACGTCGGGGGACAGCGTATGGAACACTGGTTTCGTGAAGCTTTCTTT. The encoded protein is CASSDVGGQRMEHWFREAFF.

The chain couples TRBV4-3 to TRBJ2-4, with D uncertain. V dropped 4 bases and J dropped 0 bases, with 13 bases sitting between them. The V gene's germline CDR1 is LGHNA and CDR2 YSLEER. There are 16 residues in the CDR3. The CDR3 loop reads CASSLSDRKAKNIQYF. CDR3 nucleotides: TGCGCCAGCAGCCTATCAGATCGTAAAGCCAAAAACATTCAGTACTTC.

V gene TRBV7-9 combines with J gene TRBJ1-1, with D uncertain. The V gene lost 3 bases and the J gene lost 1 base, with 6 bases spanning the gap. The CDR3 extends over 13 amino acids. Germline CDR1 is SEHNR and CDR2 is FQNEAQ (reference sequence). Here the CDR3 reads CASSFGENTEAFF. Written as DNA, the CDR3 is TGTGCCAGCAGCTTCGGGGAGAACACTGAAGCTTTCTTT.

The V gene is TRBV12-5, the J gene TRBJ1-1; TRBD1 agrees at 9 bases. CDR1 is LGHNT and CDR2 is FRNRAP in the germline V gene. The V and J ends lost 5 bases and 4 bases, in that order; junction bases with no gene match: 14. This CDR3 has 17 residues. CDR3 residues: CASGTPGTGISSTEAFF. In DNA form, the CDR3 reads TGTGCTAGTGGTACGCCCGGGACAGGGATAAGCAGCACTGAAGCTTTCTTT.